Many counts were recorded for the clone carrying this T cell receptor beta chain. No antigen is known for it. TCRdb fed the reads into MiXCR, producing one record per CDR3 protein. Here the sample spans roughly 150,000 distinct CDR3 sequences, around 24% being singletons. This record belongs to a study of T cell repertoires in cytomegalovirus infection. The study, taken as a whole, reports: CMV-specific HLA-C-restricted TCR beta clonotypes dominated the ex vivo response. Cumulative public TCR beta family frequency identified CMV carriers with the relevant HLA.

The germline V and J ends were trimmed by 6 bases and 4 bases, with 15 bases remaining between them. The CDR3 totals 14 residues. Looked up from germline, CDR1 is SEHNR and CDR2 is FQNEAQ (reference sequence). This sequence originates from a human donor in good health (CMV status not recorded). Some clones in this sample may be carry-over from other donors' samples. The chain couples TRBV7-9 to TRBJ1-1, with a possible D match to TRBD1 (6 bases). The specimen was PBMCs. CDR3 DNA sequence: TGTGCCAGCAGTTTACAGGGACTCGGCACTGAAGCTTTCTTT. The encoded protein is CASSLQGLGTEAFF.